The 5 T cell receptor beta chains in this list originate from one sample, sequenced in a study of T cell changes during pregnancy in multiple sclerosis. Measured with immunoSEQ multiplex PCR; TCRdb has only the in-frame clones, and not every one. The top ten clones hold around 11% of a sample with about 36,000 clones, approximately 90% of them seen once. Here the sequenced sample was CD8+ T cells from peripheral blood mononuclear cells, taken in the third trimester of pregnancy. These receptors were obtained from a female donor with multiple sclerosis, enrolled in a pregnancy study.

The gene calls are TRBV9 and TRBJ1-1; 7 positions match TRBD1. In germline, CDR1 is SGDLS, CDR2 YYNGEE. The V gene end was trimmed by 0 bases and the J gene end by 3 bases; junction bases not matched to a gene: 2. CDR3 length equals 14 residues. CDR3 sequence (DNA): TGTGCCAGCAGCGTAGCAGGGGGTGACACTGAAGCTTTCTTT. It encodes CASSVAGGDTEAFF.

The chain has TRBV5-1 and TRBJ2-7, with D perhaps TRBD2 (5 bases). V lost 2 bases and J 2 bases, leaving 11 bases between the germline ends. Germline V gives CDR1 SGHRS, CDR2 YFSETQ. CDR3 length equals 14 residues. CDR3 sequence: CASSFEGSPYEQYF. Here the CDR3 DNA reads TGCGCCAGCAGCTTTGAAGGGAGCCCCTACGAGCAGTACTTC.

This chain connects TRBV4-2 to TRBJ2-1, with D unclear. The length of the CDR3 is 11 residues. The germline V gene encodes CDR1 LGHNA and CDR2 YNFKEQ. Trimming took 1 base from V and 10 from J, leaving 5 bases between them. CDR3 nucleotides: TGTGCCAGCAGCCAAGCTGTAGAGCAGTTCTTC. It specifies CASSQAVEQFF.

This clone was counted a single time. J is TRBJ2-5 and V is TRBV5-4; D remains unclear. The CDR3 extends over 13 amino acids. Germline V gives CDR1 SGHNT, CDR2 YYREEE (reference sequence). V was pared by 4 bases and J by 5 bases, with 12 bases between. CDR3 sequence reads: CASSPESPETQYF. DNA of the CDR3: TGTGCCAGCAGCCCCGAGAGCCCCGAGACCCAGTACTTC.

The CDR3 DNA reads as TGTGCCAGCAACTCCTACCGGGACAGGGACAGTGAAGCTTTCTTT. This sequence encodes CASNSYRDRDSEAFF. The chain is built from TRBV11-2 and TRBJ1-1, with TRBD1 matching over 9 bases. Germline assignment: CDR1 SGHAT and CDR2 FQNNGV. The V segment lost 7 bases and the J segment 7 bases; nucleotides outside the gene matches: 13. The CDR3 totals 15 residues.